This TCR beta chain derives from a study of blood T cell repertoires in COVID-19. Across the study: T cells, B-cell-depleted T cells, or PBMCs provided the cDNA or gDNA that served as material.

V shed 3 bases and J 3 bases; nucleotides not matched to a gene: 3. CDR1 and CDR2 (germline): LGHDT, YNNKEL (reference sequence). There are 14 residues in the CDR3. Original processing methods: Using reference gene primer amplification, nucleated cell counts were estimated. The assay was immunoSEQ multiplex PCR, and TCRdb's table has in-frame clones only and misses some. V and J calls and clone size are copied from that table; D and trimming were computed from the DNA. The top ten hold about 4.5% of the sample, which has around 100,000 clones, roughly 86% seen once. The sample consisted of peripheral blood. The sequence was obtained from a man aged 40-49 years with acute or convalescent COVID-19. The chain uses TRBV3-1 (or the pseudogene TRBV3-2) and TRBJ2-7; 9 nucleotides match TRBD2. In nucleotides, the CDR3 is TGTGCCAGCAGCCAGGGACTAGCTATCTACGAGCAGTACTTC. Amino acids: CASSQGLAIYEQYF.